These T cell receptor beta chains were read from a single sample in a study of cytomegalovirus exposure and HLA in healthy donors. Repertoires were generated with immunoSEQ multiplex PCR, while TCRdb's copy carries only in-frame clones and drops some. The sample has about 250,000 clones, roughly 73% seen once. The specimen was PBMCs. The receptors were gathered from a boy between 5 and 17 years old in good health and CMV-seronegative. Each CDR3 is given with its conserved first and last residue. D genes are given only for firm matches.

j_gene,d_gene,v_gene,CDR3aa
TRBJ2-3,NA,TRBV7-8,CASSLVYYTDTQYF
TRBJ1-5,NA,TRBV19,CASSILSREGNQPQHF
TRBJ1-1,TRBD1,TRBV5-4,CASSSRQGGNTEAFF
TRBJ2-7,TRBD2,TRBV6-1,CASSEWLAVLVSYEQYF
TRBJ1-5,NA,TRBV7-2,CASSPGGPNLEQPQHF
TRBJ2-3,NA,TRBV9,CASSVGTGGTDTQYF
TRBJ1-2,NA,TRBV2,CASSESPRRPRGYTF
TRBJ2-1,NA,TRBV11-2,CASSDHQVDEQFF
TRBJ2-7,NA,TRBV7-2,CASSSHGAGRYEQYF
TRBJ2-4,NA,TRBV30,CAWEDTLAKNIQYF
TRBJ2-7,NA,TRBV6-5,CASRTRQVPSHEQYF
TRBJ1-4,NA,TRBV7-9,CASSFSILSREKLFF
TRBJ1-1,TRBD1,TRBV5-6,CASSRDRNTEAFF
TRBJ2-3,NA,TRBV5-1,CASSTTGSSPDTQYF
TRBJ1-5,NA,TRBV19,CASSIADYSNQPQHF
TRBJ1-2,NA,TRBV19,CASSQVGYGYTF
TRBJ2-5,TRBD2,TRBV5-1,CASSLDPAGAQETQYF
TRBJ2-7,TRBD1,TRBV14,CASSHTGGSETYEQYF
TRBJ2-1,NA,TRBV6-5,CASSYGQITYNEQFF
TRBJ1-2,NA,TRBV25-1,CASSDPRHQLGYTF
TRBJ2-3,TRBD2,TRBV19,CASSSGIWREGTDTQYF
TRBJ1-1,NA,TRBV6-5,CASRWGGYTEAFF
TRBJ1-2,TRBD1,TRBV2,CASSVTGTGNYGYTF
TRBJ1-3,TRBD1,TRBV9,CASSVDRGPNTIYF
TRBJ2-2,NA,TRBV30,CAWSPRGYIAGELFF
TRBJ2-1,NA,TRBV6-1,CASRGSGYNEQFF
TRBJ2-3,TRBD2,TRBV4-2,CASSQDPPSGGGRADTQYF
TRBJ2-5,NA,TRBV7-9,CASRSTDMFGTQYF
TRBJ1-1,TRBD1,TRBV6-6,CASSYSPDRGTEAFF
TRBJ2-2,TRBD2,TRBV11-2,CASRPIAGRNTGELFF